These 4 T cell receptor beta chains originate from one sample sequenced in a study of blood T cell repertoires in COVID-19. Assay: immunoSEQ multiplex PCR; the TCRdb copy retains only in-frame clones and omits some. The sample records 300,000 to 400,000 clones, about 89% being singletons. The material sequenced was peripheral blood. The receptors stem from a woman aged 45-59 years with COVID-19, enrolled during active disease.

The chain has TRBV29-1 and TRBJ1-1; 7 bases are a match to TRBD1. The CDR3 runs to 11 residues. Germline V gene lookup returns CDR1 SQVTM and CDR2 ANQGSEA. CDR3 sequence reads: CVGQGVTEAFF. DNA for the CDR3: TGCGTAGGGCAGGGGGTCACTGAAGCTTTCTTT.

The chain has TRBV5-4 and TRBJ1-1; a possible D gene is TRBD1 (6 bases). Germline V gene sequence: CDR1 SGHNT, CDR2 YYREEE (reference sequence). The V and J ends lost 4 bases and 5 bases respectively, with 12 bases between them. This CDR3 has 13 residues. CDR3 residues: CASSKGGRTEAFF. CDR3 bases: TGTGCCAGCAGCAAGGGGGGGAGGACTGAAGCTTTCTTT.

The chain carries TRBV29-1 and TRBJ2-1; 7 bases line up with TRBD2. CDR1 is SQVTM and CDR2 is ANQGSEA in the germline V gene. The CDR3 spans 16 residues. V was pared by 3 bases and J by 0 bases, with 8 bases of the junction left unmatched. The CDR3 sequence: CSVEGLAGRSYNEQFF. CDR3 nucleotide sequence: TGCAGCGTTGAGGGCTTAGCGGGCCGCTCCTACAATGAGCAGTTCTTC.

The chain recombines TRBV5-1 with TRBJ2-5, with 7 bases aligning to TRBD1. In germline, CDR1 is SGHRS, CDR2 YFSETQ. V lost 1 base and J lost 4; bases outside the gene matches: 25. The CDR3 is 21 amino acids. In DNA, the CDR3 is TGCGCCAGCAGCTTGTATGGGCGGATTTTTGAGGGGGCGCGCCCGCGAGAGACCCAGTACTTC. Amino acid sequence: CASSLYGRIFEGARPRETQYF.